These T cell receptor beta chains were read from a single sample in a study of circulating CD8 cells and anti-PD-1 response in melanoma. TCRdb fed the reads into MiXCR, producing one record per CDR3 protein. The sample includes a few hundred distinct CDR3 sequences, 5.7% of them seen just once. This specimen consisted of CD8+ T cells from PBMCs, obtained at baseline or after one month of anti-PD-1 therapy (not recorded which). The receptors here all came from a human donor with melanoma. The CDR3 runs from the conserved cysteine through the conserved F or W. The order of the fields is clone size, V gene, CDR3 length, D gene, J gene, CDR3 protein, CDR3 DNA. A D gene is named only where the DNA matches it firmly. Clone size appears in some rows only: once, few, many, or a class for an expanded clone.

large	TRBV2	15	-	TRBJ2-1	CASSEGGQSYNEQFF	TGTGCCAGCAGTGAAGGAGGACAGTCCTACAATGAGCAGTTCTTC
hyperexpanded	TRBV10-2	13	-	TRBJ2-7	CASSEGITYEQYF	TGCGCCAGCAGTGAGGGGATTACCTACGAGCAGTACTTC
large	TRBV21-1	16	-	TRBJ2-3	CASSQRIGVDTDTQYF	TGTGCCAGCAGCCAACGAATCGGGGTCGATACAGATACGCAGTATTTT
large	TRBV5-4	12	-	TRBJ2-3	CASSRTEDTQYF	TGTGCCAGCAGCCGGACTGAAGATACGCAGTATTTT
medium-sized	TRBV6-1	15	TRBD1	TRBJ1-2	CASSEAETGNYGYTF	TGTGCCAGCAGTGAAGCTGAGACAGGGAACTATGGCTACACCTTC
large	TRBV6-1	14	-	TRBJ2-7	CASSDYGAVWEQYF	TGTGCCAGCAGTGATTACGGGGCAGTGTGGGAGCAGTACTTC
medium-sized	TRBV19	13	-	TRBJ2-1	CASSTALYNEQFF	TGTGCCAGTAGTACAGCCCTATACAATGAGCAGTTCTTC
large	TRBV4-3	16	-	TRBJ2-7	CASSQEASGSSYEQYF	TGCGCCAGCAGCCAAGAAGCCAGCGGTAGCTCCTACGAGCAGTACTTC
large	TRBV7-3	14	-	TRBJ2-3	CASSFVGGTDTQYF	TGTGCCAGCAGCTTTGTGGGAGGCACAGATACGCAGTATTTT
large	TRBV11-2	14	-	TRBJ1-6	CASSLLRGKSPLHF	TGTGCCAGCAGCTTATTGCGCGGGAAATCACCCCTCCACTTT
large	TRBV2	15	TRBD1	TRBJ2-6	CASGDRVSGANVLTF	TGTGCCAGCGGGGACAGGGTCTCTGGGGCCAACGTCCTGACTTTC
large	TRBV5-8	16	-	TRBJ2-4	CASSSGQTLAKNIQYF	TGTGCCAGCAGCTCCGGACAGACTCTAGCCAAAAACATTCAGTACTTC
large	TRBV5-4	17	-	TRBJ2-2	CASSSERQGRNTGELFF	TGTGCCAGCAGCTCCGAACGCCAAGGCCGGAACACCGGGGAGCTGTTTTTT
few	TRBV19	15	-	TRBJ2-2	CASSIWGSGTGELFF	TGTGCCAGTAGTATCTGGGGATCGGGCACCGGGGAGCTGTTTTTT
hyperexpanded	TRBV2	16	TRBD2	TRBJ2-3	CASSDVLAGEVYTQYF	TGTGCCAGCAGTGACGTCCTAGCGGGGGAGGTGTATACGCAGTATTTT
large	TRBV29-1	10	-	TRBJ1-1	CSVPEPEAFF	TGCAGCGTTCCAGAACCTGAAGCTTTCTTT
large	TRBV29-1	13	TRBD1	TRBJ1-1	CSVEGTGNTEAFF	TGCAGCGTTGAAGGGACAGGGAACACTGAAGCTTTCTTT
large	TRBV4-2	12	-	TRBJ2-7	CASSGGSYEQYF	TGTGCCAGCAGCGGGGGATCCTACGAGCAGTACTTC
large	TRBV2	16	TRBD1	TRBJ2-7	CASSPGTGVSVYEQYF	TGTGCCAGCAGCCCCGGGACAGGGGTCTCAGTCTACGAGCAGTACTTC
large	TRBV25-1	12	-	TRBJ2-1	CASGHGSNEQFF	TGTGCCAGCGGACACGGTAGCAATGAGCAGTTCTTC
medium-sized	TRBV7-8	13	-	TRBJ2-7	CASSTVVLYEQYF	TGTGCCAGCAGCACAGTAGTCCTCTACGAGCAGTACTTC
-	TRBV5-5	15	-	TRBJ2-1	CASSRLEGERNEQFF	TGTGCCAGCAGCCGCTTAGAGGGGGAGAGGAATGAGCAGTTCTTC
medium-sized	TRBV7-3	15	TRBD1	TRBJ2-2	CASSPTGGITGELFF	TGTGCCAGCAGCCCGACAGGGGGAATCACCGGGGAGCTGTTTTTT
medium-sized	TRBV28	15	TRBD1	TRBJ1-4	CASSPRTGTNEKLFF	TGTGCCAGCAGTCCACGGACAGGGACAAATGAAAAACTGTTTTTT